This T cell receptor (beta chain) was identified during a study of early T cells in non-severe SARS-CoV-2 infection. Study information: Bulk RNA taken from unsorted whole blood was sequenced, leaving chains unpaired.

The V end was cut by 3 bases, the J end by 9 bases, with 14 bases between. CDR3 length: 13 residues. This clonotype is a singleton in its sample. The library protocol tagged individual cDNA molecules with unique molecular identifiers. Each CDR3 protein is one row after TCRdb ran MiXCR on the 5' RACE reads. The table has more than 90,000 distinct CDR3 sequences, roughly 11% seen once. V and J are TRBV12-3 or TRBV12-4 and TRBJ1-1; D is uncertain. This TCR was recovered from an adult who was a healthcare worker with PCR-confirmed SARS-CoV-2 infection or an uninfected control (not recorded which). The sequenced sample consisted of whole blood. CDR3 DNA sequence: TGTGCCAGCAGTTTTGTTACAGAGAAACAAGCTTTCTTT. Translating it yields CASSFVTEKQAFF.